This TCR beta chain was obtained from a study of T cells in localized non-small cell lung cancer. Findings and limits, study-wide: A median approximately 57 of the top 100 tumor clones appeared in adjacent lung. The highest T cell clonality was in uninvolved adjacent lung, above tumor. There was an association of higher blood T cell density with longer overall survival.

Concerning this clone: Its antigen is still unknown.

TCRdb keeps only in-frame clones here, not all; method: immunoSEQ multiplex PCR. The table has 45,000 to 60,000 clones, approximately 83% seen once. The source was peripheral blood, collected before any cancer treatment. The source is a female donor of 60 years or more with stage II squamous cell lung carcinoma.

This CDR3 is CASSVGGLAGYNEQFF. CDR3 nucleotides: TGTGCCAGCAGCGTAGGGGGTCTAGCGGGATACAATGAGCAGTTCTTC. The chain carries TRBV9 and TRBJ2-1, with TRBD2 matching 9 bases. The V gene's germline CDR1 is SGDLS and CDR2 YYNGEE. The CDR3 runs 16 residues. Trimming cost V 0 bases and J 4 bases; bases outside gene matches: 5.